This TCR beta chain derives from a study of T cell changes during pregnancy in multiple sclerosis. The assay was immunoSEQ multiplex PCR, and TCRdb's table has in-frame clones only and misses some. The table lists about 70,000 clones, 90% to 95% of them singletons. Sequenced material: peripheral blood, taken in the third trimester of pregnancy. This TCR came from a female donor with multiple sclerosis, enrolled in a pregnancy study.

CDR3 amino acids: CASTLGDTEAFF. DNA for the CDR3: TGTGCCTCGACTCTCGGGGACACTGAAGCTTTCTTT. The V call is TRBV30, the J call TRBJ1-1; D unclear. V was trimmed by 7 bases and J by 3 bases, leaving 12 bases between them. The CDR3 spans 12 residues. Germline V CDR1 and CDR2: GTSNPN, SVGIG (reference sequence).